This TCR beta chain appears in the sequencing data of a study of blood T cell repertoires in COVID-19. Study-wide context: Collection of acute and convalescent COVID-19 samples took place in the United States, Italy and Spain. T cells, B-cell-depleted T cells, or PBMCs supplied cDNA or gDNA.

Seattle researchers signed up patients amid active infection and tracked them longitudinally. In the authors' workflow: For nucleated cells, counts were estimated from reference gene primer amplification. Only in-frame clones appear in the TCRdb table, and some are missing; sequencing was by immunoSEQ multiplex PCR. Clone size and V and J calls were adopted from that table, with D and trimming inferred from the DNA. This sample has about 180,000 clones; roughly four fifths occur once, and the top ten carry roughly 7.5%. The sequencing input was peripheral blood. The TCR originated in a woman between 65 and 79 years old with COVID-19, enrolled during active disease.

The CDR3 spells CAAGEDIGTNEKLFF. For the CDR3, the DNA is TGTGCCGCGGGGGAGGATATTGGAACTAATGAAAAACTGTTTTTT. The chain couples TRBV28 to TRBJ1-4; tentatively, D is TRBD1 (5 bases). V lost 11 bases to trimming and J lost 1 base, with 17 bases between them. The V gene's germline CDR1 is MDHEN and CDR2 SYDVKM. CDR3 length equals 15 residues. Drawing the rest from reference TRBV28 and TRBJ1-4, the complete variable domain is DVKVTQSSRYLVKRTGEKVFLECVQDMDHENMFWYRQDPGLGLRLIYFSYDVKMKEKGDIPEGYSVSREKKERFSLILESASTNQTSMYLCAAGEDIGTNEKLFFGSGTQLSVL.